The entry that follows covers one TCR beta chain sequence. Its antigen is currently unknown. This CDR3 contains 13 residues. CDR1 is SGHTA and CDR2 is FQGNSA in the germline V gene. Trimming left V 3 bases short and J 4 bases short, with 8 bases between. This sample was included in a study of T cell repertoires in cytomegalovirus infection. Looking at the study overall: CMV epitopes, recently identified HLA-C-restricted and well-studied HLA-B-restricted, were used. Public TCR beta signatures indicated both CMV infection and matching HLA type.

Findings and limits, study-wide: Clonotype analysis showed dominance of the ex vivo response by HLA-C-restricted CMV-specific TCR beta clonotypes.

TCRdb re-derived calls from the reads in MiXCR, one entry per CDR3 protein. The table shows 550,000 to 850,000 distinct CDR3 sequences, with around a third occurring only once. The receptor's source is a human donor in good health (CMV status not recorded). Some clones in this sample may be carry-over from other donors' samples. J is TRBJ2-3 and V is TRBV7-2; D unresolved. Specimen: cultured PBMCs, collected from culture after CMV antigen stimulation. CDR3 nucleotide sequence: TGTGCCAGCAGCTTTAATGTAGCAGATACGCAGTATTTT. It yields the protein CASSFNVADTQYF.